These 8 T cell receptor beta chains were all obtained from the same sample, sequenced in a study of blood T cell repertoires in COVID-19. Sequencing used immunoSEQ multiplex PCR; TCRdb keeps in-frame clones, though not all of them. Seen here are roughly 170,000 clones, more than 65% observed once, and the top ten hold approximately 18%. Sequenced material: PBMCs or T cells enriched from blood (not recorded which). These receptors were collected from a man in his sixties who had recovered from COVID-19.

V is TRBV5-6 and J is TRBJ1-5; D might be TRBD1 (6 bases). Trimming shortened V by 4 bases and J by 0 bases, and 14 bases separated the two germline ends. The CDR3 has 16 residues. Looked up from germline, CDR1 is SGHDT and CDR2 is YYEEEE. The CDR3 DNA is TGTGCCAGCAGCCTGGGACAATACAATAGCAATCAGCCCCAGCATTTT. Translation gives CASSLGQYNSNQPQHF.

The V gene is TRBV27, the J gene TRBJ1-2; the match to TRBD1 covers 7 bases. The germline V gene has CDR1 MNHEY and CDR2 SMNVEV (reference sequence). The CDR3 length is 17 residues. After removal of 0 bases from V and 2 bases from J, the junction contained 9 bases not matched to a gene. The CDR3 region is CASSLSASDRENYGYTF. The CDR3 DNA reads as TGTGCCAGCAGTTTATCAGCGAGCGACAGGGAGAACTATGGCTACACCTTC.

This clone was observed once. CDR3 sequence: CASSPEFGYGYTF. Here the CDR3 DNA reads TGTGCCAGCAGCCCGGAGTTTGGCTATGGCTACACCTTC. This chain links TRBV7-8 with TRBJ1-2; no clear D gene. Germline V gene lookup returns CDR1 SGHVS and CDR2 FQNEAQ. V was pared by 5 bases and J by 4 bases, with 11 bases between. CDR3 size: 13 residues.

The chain recombines TRBV5-1 with TRBJ2-1; 9 positions agree with TRBD2. The CDR3 is made up of 17 amino acids. Germline CDR1 SGHRS, CDR2 YFSETQ. J gave up 3 bases and V 1 base, and 8 bases lay outside the gene matches. This CDR3 reads CASSLQTSGINYNEQFF. The CDR3 region has the DNA TGCGCCAGCAGCTTGCAGACTAGCGGAATCAACTACAATGAGCAGTTCTTC.

CDR3 sequence reads: CASSPRTEEAFF. CDR3 DNA: TGTGCCAGCAGCCCCCGGACAGAAGAAGCTTTCTTT. This chain links TRBV9 with TRBJ1-1; possibly TRBD1 for D (6 bases). This CDR3 is built from 12 residues. The V and J ends lost 4 bases and 8 bases respectively, with 12 bases between them. Germline CDR1 SGDLS, CDR2 YYNGEE.

V and J are TRBV23-1 and TRBJ2-7, with 10 bases identical to TRBD1. TRBV23-1 is identified as an open reading frame with a role that is uncertain. This CDR3 comprises 15 residues. The V segment lost 2 bases and the J segment 3 bases; nucleotides outside the gene matches: 4. The CDR3 nucleotides are TGCGCCAGCAGTCAACCGGGACAGGGGAACTACGAGCAGTACTTC. Translated: CASSQPGQGNYEQYF.

This sequence joins TRBV2 and TRBJ1-1; TRBD1 matches at 9 bases. Trimming took 6 bases from V and 4 from J; bases not matched to a gene: 3. The germline V gene has CDR1 SNHLY and CDR2 FYNNEI. There are 13 residues in the CDR3. The CDR3 is CASSKTGGTEAFF. DNA of the CDR3: TGTGCCAGCAGCAAGACAGGGGGCACTGAAGCTTTCTTT. The whole variable domain, filled in from reference TRBV2 and TRBJ1-1, reads EPEVTQTPSHQVTQMGQEVILRCVPISNHLYFYWYRQILGQKVEFLVSFYNNEISEKSEIFDDQFSVERPDGSNFTLKIRSTKLEDSAMYFCASSKTGGTEAFFGQGTRLTVV.

The chain combines TRBV6-5 with TRBJ2-6; D is unclear. Trimming pared 0 bases from V and 4 bases from J, leaving 7 bases between. The V gene's germline CDR1 is MNHEY and CDR2 SVGAGI. This CDR3 is built from 15 residues. The CDR3 coding sequence is TGTGCCAGCAGTTACTCACGTAGAGGGGCCAACGTCCTGACTTTC. This translates into CASSYSRRGANVLTF.